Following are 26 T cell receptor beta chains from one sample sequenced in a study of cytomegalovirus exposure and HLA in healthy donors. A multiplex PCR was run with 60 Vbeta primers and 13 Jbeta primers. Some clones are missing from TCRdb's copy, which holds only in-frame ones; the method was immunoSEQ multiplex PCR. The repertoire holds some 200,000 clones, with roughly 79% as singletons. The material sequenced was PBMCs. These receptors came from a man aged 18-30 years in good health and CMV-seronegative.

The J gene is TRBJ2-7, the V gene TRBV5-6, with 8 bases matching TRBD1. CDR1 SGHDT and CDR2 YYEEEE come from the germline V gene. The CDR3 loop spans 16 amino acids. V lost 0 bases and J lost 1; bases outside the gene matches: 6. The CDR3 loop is CASSLDGQGYSYEQYF. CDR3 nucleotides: TGTGCCAGCAGCTTGGACGGACAGGGCTATTCCTACGAGCAGTACTTC.

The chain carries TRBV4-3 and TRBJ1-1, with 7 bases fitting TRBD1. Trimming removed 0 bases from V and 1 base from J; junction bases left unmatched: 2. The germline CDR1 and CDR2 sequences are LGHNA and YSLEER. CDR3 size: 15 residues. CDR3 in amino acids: CASSQDGTANTEAFF. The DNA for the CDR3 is TGCGCCAGCAGCCAAGATGGGACAGCGAACACTGAAGCTTTCTTT.

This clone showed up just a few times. CDR3 DNA sequence: TGTGCCAGCTCACCCTTACAGGGCCCCCAGTACTTC. Translation gives CASSPLQGPQYF. The chain carries TRBV18 and TRBJ2-5; tentatively, D is TRBD1 (6 bases). The germline V gene has CDR1 KGHSH and CDR2 LQKENI. This CDR3 is built from 12 residues. With 3 bases removed from V and 9 bases from J, the gap between germline ends came to 11 bases.

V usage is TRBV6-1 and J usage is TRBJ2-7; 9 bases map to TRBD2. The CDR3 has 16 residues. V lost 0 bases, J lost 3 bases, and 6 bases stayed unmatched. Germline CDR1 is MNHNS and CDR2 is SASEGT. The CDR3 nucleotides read TGTGCCAGCAGTGAAGCGCCTAGCGGGGCCAGCTACGAGCAGTACTTC. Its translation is CASSEAPSGASYEQYF.

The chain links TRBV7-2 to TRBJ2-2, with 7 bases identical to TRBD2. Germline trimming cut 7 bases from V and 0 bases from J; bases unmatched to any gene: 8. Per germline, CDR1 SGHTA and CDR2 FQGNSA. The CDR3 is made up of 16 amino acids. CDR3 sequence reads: CASNNGGGANTGELFF. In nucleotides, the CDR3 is TGTGCCAGCAATAACGGGGGAGGGGCGAACACCGGGGAGCTGTTTTTT.

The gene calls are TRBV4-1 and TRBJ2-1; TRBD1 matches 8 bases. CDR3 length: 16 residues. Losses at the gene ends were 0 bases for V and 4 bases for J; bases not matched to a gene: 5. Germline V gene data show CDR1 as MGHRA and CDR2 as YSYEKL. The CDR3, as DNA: TGCGCCAGCAGCCAAGAGAGGACAGGGCAATACAATGAGCAGTTCTTC. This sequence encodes CASSQERTGQYNEQFF.

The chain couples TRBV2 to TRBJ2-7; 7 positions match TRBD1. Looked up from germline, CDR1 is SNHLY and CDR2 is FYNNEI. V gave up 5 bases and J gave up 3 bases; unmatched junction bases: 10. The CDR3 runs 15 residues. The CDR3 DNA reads TGTGCCAGCAGTTCAGAGGGACAGAAGCACTACGAGCAGTACTTC. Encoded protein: CASSSEGQKHYEQYF.

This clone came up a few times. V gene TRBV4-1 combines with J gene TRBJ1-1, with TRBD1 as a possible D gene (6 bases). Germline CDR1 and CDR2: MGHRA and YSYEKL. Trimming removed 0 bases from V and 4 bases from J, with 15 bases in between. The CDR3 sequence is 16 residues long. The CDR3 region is CASSQDRGVLSTEAFF. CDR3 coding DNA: TGCGCCAGCAGCCAAGACAGGGGAGTCTTGAGCACTGAAGCTTTCTTT.

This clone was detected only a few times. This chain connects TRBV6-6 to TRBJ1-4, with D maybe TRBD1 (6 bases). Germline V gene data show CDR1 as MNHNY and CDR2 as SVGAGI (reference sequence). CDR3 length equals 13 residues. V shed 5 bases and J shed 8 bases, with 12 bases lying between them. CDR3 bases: TGTGCCAGCAGTACAGGGACGAGGGAAAAACTGTTTTTT. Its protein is CASSTGTREKLFF.

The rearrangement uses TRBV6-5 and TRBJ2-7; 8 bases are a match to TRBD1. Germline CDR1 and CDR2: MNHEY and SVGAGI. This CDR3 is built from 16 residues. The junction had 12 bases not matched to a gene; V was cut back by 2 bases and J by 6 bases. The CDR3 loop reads CASSYQPTGQGREQYF. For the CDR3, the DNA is TGTGCCAGCAGTTACCAACCTACAGGACAGGGCCGCGAGCAGTACTTC.

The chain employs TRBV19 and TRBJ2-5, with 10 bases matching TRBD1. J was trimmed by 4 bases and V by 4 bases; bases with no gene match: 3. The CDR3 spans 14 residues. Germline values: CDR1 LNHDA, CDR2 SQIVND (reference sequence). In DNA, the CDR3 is TGTGCCAGTAGTACGGACAGGGGGAGAGAGACCCAGTACTTC. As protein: CASSTDRGRETQYF.

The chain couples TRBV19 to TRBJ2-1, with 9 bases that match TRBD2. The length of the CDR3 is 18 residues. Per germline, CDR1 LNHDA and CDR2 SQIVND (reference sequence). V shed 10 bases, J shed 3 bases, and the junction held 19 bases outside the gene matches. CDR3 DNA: TGTGCCACAAAAACGGGGGATGGGACTAGCCGCCTCTACAATGAGCAGTTCTTC. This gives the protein CATKTGDGTSRLYNEQFF.

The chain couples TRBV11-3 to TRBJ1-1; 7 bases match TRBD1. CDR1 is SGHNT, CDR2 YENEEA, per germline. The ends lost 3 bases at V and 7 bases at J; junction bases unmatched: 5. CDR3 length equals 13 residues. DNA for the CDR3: TGTGCCAGCAGCTTCCCGGGACAGCGTGAAGCTTTCTTT. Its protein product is CASSFPGQREAFF. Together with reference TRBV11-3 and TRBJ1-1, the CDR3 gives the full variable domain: EAGVVQSPRYKIIEKKQPVAFWCNPISGHNTLYWYLQNLGQGPELLIRYENEEAVDDSQLPKDRFSAERLKGVDSTLKIQPAELGDSAVYLCASSFPGQREAFFGQGTRLTVV.

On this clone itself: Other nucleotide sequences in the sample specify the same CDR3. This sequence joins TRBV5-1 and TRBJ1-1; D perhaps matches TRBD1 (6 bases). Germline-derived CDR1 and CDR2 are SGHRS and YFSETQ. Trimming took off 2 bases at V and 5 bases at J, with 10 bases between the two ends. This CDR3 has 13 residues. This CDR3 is CASSLQGGTEAFF. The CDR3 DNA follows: TGCGCCAGCAGCTTACAGGGTGGGACTGAAGCTTTCTTT. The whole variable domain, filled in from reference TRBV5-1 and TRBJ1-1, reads KAGVTQTPRYLIKTRGQQVTLSCSPISGHRSVSWYQQTPGQGLQFLFEYFSETQRNKGNFPGRFSGRQFSNSRSEMNVSTLELGDSALYLCASSLQGGTEAFFGQGTRLTVV.

The CDR3 bases are TGTGCCAGCAGCTCGAAGACGGGACTAGCGGGGATCAATGAGCAGTTCTTC. It yields the protein CASSSKTGLAGINEQFF. The rearrangement links TRBV7-9 to TRBJ2-1; TRBD2 aligns across 13 bases. Trimming cost V 4 bases and J 6 bases; bases outside gene matches: 9. The length of the CDR3 is 17 residues. Germline V CDR1 and CDR2: SEHNR, FQNEAQ (reference sequence).

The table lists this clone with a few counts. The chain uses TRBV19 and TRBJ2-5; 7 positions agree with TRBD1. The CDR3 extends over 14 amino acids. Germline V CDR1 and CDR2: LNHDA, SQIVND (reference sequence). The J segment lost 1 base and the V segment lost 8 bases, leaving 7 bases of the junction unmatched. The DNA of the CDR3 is TGTGCCAGTTCCCCCGGACAGGTCCAAGAGACCCAGTACTTC. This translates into CASSPGQVQETQYF.

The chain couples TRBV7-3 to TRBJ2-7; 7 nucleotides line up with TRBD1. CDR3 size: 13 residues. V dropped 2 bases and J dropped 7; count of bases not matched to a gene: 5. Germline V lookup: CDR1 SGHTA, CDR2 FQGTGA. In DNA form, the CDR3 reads TGTGCCAGCAGCTTAGGCCAGACAGGGGAGCAGTACTTC. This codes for CASSLGQTGEQYF.

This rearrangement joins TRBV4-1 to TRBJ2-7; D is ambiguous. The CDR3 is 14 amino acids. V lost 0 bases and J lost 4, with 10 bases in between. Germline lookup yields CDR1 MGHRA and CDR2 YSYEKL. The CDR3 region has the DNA TGCGCCAGCAGCCAAGATCCCCACAGTTACGAGCAGTACTTC. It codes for CASSQDPHSYEQYF.

CDR3 nucleotides: TGTGCCTGGAGTGTACCGGTCGAGCAGTACTTC. Amino acids: CAWSVPVEQYF. The chain links TRBV30 to TRBJ2-5; no clear D gene. The J call is uncertain, as TRBJ2-7 better fits the DNA end. Germline CDR1 and CDR2: GTSNPN and SVGIG (reference sequence). The CDR3 consists of 11 residues.

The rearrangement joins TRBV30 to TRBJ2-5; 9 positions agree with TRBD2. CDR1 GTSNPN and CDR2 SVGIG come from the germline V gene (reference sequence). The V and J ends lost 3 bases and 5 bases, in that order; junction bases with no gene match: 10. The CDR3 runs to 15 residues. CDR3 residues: CAWSAPGLAGETQYF. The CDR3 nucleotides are TGTGCCTGGAGCGCCCCGGGACTAGCCGGCGAGACCCAGTACTTC.

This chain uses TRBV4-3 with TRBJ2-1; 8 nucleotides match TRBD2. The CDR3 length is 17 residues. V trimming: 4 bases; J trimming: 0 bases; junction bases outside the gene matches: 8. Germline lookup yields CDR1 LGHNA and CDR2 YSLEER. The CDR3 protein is CASSLGPSGSSYNEQFF. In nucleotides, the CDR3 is TGCGCCAGCAGCCTTGGACCGAGCGGGAGCTCCTACAATGAGCAGTTCTTC.

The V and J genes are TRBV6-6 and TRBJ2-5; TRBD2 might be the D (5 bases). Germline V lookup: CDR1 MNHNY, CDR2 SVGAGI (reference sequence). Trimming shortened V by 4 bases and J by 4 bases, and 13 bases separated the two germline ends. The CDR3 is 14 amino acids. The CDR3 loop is CASSSPGSRETQYF. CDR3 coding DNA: TGTGCCAGCAGTTCCCCGGGGTCCCGAGAGACCCAGTACTTC.

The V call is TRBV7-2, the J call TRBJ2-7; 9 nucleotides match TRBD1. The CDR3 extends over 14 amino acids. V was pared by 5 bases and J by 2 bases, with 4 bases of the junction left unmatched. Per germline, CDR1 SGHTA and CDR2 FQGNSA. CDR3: CASSPGQGPYEQYF. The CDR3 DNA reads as TGTGCCAGCAGCCCGGGACAGGGCCCCTACGAGCAGTACTTC.

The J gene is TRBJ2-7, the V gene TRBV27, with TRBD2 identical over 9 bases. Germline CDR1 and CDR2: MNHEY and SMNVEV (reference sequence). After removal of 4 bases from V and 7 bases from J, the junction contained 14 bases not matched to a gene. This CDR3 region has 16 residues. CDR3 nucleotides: TGTGCCAGCAGTTCGGTCACGATGCGGCGGGAGGGGGAGCAGTACTTC. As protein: CASSSVTMRREGEQYF.

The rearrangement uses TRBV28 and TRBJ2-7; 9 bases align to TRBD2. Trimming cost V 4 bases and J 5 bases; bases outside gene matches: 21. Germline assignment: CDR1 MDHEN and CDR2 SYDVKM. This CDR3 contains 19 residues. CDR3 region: CASSSLRRREGRRIDEQYF. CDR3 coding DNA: TGTGCCAGCAGTTCATTACGAAGGCGGGAGGGCCGAAGAATAGACGAGCAGTACTTC.

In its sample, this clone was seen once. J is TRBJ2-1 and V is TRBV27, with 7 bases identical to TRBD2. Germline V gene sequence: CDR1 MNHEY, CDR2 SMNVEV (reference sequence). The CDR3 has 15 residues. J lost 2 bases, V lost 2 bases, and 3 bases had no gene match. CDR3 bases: TGTGCCAGCAGTTTAGATGGGAGGGCCTACAATGAGCAGTTCTTC. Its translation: CASSLDGRAYNEQFF.